This record concerns one TCR beta chain sequence. Its antigen is still unknown. The assay was immunoSEQ multiplex PCR, and TCRdb's table has in-frame clones only and misses some. This sample has about 40,000 clones; over 75% occur once, and the top ten carry under 12%. These data are taken from a study of T cells in localized non-small cell lung cancer. The study's findings and limits: Exceeding tumor, uninvolved adjacent lung had the highest T cell clonality. Among blood samples, higher T cell density accompanied longer overall survival.

The CDR3 runs 16 residues. Germline assignment: CDR1 SGHTA and CDR2 FQGNSA. V trimming: 4 bases; J trimming: 3 bases; junction bases outside the gene matches: 11. The V and J genes are TRBV7-2 and TRBJ1-2, with 7 bases lining up with TRBD1. The receptor comes from a woman aged 40-75 years with stage II lung adenocarcinoma. Material: PBMCs, obtained before any cancer treatment. CDR3 sequence: CASSSRQGRLDYGYTF. CDR3 coding DNA: TGTGCCAGCAGCTCACGACAGGGACGTTTGGACTATGGCTACACCTTC.